A single sample gave rise to the 29 T cell receptor beta chains below, sequenced in a study of OX40 agonist ivuxolimab in advanced cancers. The assay was immunoSEQ multiplex PCR, and TCRdb's table has in-frame clones only and misses some. The repertoire holds tens of thousands of clones, with 92% as singletons. Sample: CD4+ or CD8+ T cells sorted from blood, taken in a trial of the OX40 agonist ivuxolimab. These receptors came from an adult with an advanced solid tumor such as melanoma, head and neck, liver or kidney cancer.

The J gene is TRBJ1-4, the V gene TRBV15; no firm D call. Between the trimmed V and J ends, which lost 0 bases and 5 bases, there was a span of 7 bases. CDR3 length: 14 amino acids. Per germline, CDR1 LNHNV and CDR2 YYDKDF (reference sequence). The CDR3 spells CATSRDPQNEKLFF. The CDR3 DNA reads as TGTGCCACCAGCAGAGATCCGCAGAATGAAAAACTGTTTTTT.

V and J are TRBV2 and TRBJ1-3; D gene unclear. V was clipped by 7 bases and J by 0 bases, with 1 base between them. CDR1 SNHLY and CDR2 FYNNEI come from the germline V gene. The CDR3 length is 11 residues. The CDR3 region is CASNSGNTIYF. The CDR3 nucleotides are TGTGCCAGCAACTCTGGAAACACCATATATTTT.

Remarks on this clone: Within the sample, other DNA sequences also encode this same CDR3. The chain combines TRBV7-9 with TRBJ2-1; D is perhaps TRBD2 (6 bases). The CDR3 covers 15 residues. V was cut by 0 bases and J by 2 bases, with 8 bases left in between. CDR1 is SEHNR, CDR2 FQNEAQ, per germline (reference sequence). CDR3 sequence reads: CASSLAGGAYNEQFF. The CDR3 nucleotides are TGTGCCAGCAGCTTAGCGGGGGGAGCCTACAATGAGCAGTTCTTC.

The CDR3 DNA sequence: TGTGCCTGGAGCACCTCCTCACGGGGACGCTCGTTCTTC. Its translation is CAWSTSSRGRSFF. The chain joins TRBV30 to TRBJ2-1; TRBD1 or TRBD2 may be the D gene (5 bases each). Germline V CDR1 and CDR2: GTSNPN, SVGIG (reference sequence). The CDR3 has 13 amino acids. V was pared by 3 bases and J by 15 bases, with 21 bases between.

This chain connects TRBV28 to TRBJ1-1; no definite D call. CDR3 length equals 11 residues. V lost 5 bases and J lost 5, with 6 bases in between. Germline CDR1 MDHEN, CDR2 SYDVKM. The CDR3 DNA reads TGTGCCAGCAGTCGGTGGACTGAAGCTTTCTTT. Its protein product is CASSRWTEAFF.

The rearrangement joins TRBV6-5 to TRBJ1-6; D may be TRBD1 (5 bases). The V end was cut by 7 bases, the J end by 4 bases, with 14 bases between. The length of the CDR3 is 15 residues. Germline V gene sequence: CDR1 MNHEY, CDR2 SVGAGI. The chain's CDR3 is CASISRDLYNSPLHF. For the CDR3, the DNA is TGTGCCAGCATCTCCAGGGACCTTTATAATTCACCCCTCCACTTT.

The V call is TRBV30, the J call TRBJ1-5; D possibly corresponds to TRBD1 (5 bases). The CDR3 consists of 13 residues. Germline CDR1 reads GTSNPN; CDR2 reads SVGIG (reference sequence). Deletions cut 5 bases from V and 2 bases from J, with 10 bases between. CDR3 sequence: CAWQGGGNQPQHF. CDR3 in DNA: TGTGCCTGGCAAGGAGGGGGCAATCAGCCCCAGCATTTT.

The rearrangement uses TRBV9 and TRBJ2-1, with 9 bases lining up with TRBD2. In germline, CDR1 is SGDLS, CDR2 YYNGEE. This CDR3 is 18 amino acids long. V gave up 3 bases and J gave up 7 bases; unmatched junction bases: 17. The CDR3 is CASSGRWEGTSPPNEQFF. As DNA, the CDR3 is TGTGCCAGCAGCGGGCGTTGGGAGGGGACTAGCCCTCCAAATGAGCAGTTCTTC.

The rearrangement uses TRBV6-5 and TRBJ1-3; D not resolved. Trimming cost V 0 bases and J 0 bases, with 6 bases left between them. The CDR3 is 15 amino acids. The germline V gene encodes CDR1 MNHEY and CDR2 SVGAGI. CDR3 sequence reads: CASSYSQNSGNTIYF. Here the CDR3 DNA reads TGTGCCAGCAGTTACTCGCAGAACTCTGGAAACACCATATATTTT.

The genes are TRBV4-3 and TRBJ1-5; 9 positions agree with TRBD1. This CDR3 spans 15 amino acids. The V gene's germline CDR1 is LGHNA and CDR2 YSLEER. V was pared by 1 base and J by 2 bases, with 0 bases of the junction left unmatched. The CDR3 nucleotides read TGCGCCAGCAGCCAAGGGACAGGGGGCAATCAGCCCCAGCATTTT. As protein: CASSQGTGGNQPQHF.

This rearrangement joins TRBV30 to TRBJ2-7; 7 positions match TRBD2. The trim removed 2 bases at V and 2 bases at J, leaving 12 bases unmatched. Per the germline V gene, CDR1 is GTSNPN and CDR2 is SVGIG (reference sequence). The CDR3 has 16 amino acids. CDR3 DNA: TGTGCCTGGAGTCCCTTTACGGGAGGAAGAACCTACGAGCAGTACGTC. Translated: CAWSPFTGGRTYEQYV.

The chain carries TRBV13 and TRBJ1-5; D possibly corresponds to TRBD1 (6 bases). This CDR3 is 14 amino acids long. Germline values: CDR1 PRHDT, CDR2 FYEKMQ (reference sequence). V gave up 2 bases and J gave up 7 bases, with 12 bases separating them. CDR3 in DNA: TGTGCCAGCAGCTTATCACAGGGACGACAGCCCCAGCATTTT. Amino acids: CASSLSQGRQPQHF.

The chain joins TRBV30 to TRBJ2-1; perhaps TRBD2 as D (6 bases). Germline-derived CDR1 and CDR2 are GTSNPN and SVGIG (reference sequence). V dropped 5 bases and J dropped 7 bases, with 6 bases sitting between them. CDR3 length: 10 amino acids. The CDR3 here is CAWGLNEQFF. The CDR3 nucleotides read TGTGCCTGGGGACTAAATGAGCAGTTCTTC.

The chain joins TRBV4-1 to TRBJ1-1, with a possible D match to TRBD1 (6 bases). V was trimmed by 0 bases and J by 6 bases, leaving 11 bases between them. This CDR3 contains 14 residues. CDR1 and CDR2 (germline): MGHRA, YSYEKL. DNA of the CDR3: TGCGCCAGCAGCCAAGATCCGGGGGCGGCTGAAGCTTTCTTT. Encoded protein: CASSQDPGAAEAFF.

The CDR3 protein is CASSDPSYEQYV. DNA of the CDR3: TGCGCCAGCAGTGACCCCTCCTACGAGCAGTACGTC. The chain employs TRBV10-1 and TRBJ2-7; unclear D gene. Germline CDR1 reads WNHNN; CDR2 reads SYGVQD (reference sequence). The CDR3 length is 12 residues. The V end was cut by 3 bases, the J end by 0 bases, with 3 bases between.

The chain uses TRBV4-3 and TRBJ1-1; D is perhaps TRBD1 (6 bases). The CDR3 covers 15 residues. Trimming pared 0 bases from V and 10 bases from J, leaving 18 bases between. Germline assignment: CDR1 LGHNA and CDR2 YSLEER. CDR3 coding DNA: TGCGCCAGCAGCCAAGATTCGTGGAACAGGGATGCAGCTTTCTTT. The encoded protein is CASSQDSWNRDAAFF.

The rearrangement links TRBV27 to TRBJ2-1; D call uncertain. CDR3 size: 13 residues. Trimming pared 1 base from V and 6 bases from J, leaving 7 bases between. Germline CDR1 reads MNHEY; CDR2 reads SMNVEV (reference sequence). The CDR3 loop is CASSLFNLNEQFF. The DNA of the CDR3 is TGTGCCAGCAGTTTATTTAACCTCAATGAGCAGTTCTTC.

The chain recombines TRBV14 with TRBJ2-1; tentatively, D is TRBD1 (5 bases). Germline lookup yields CDR1 SGHDN and CDR2 FVKESK. The CDR3 is 19 amino acids. Between the trimmed V and J ends, which lost 4 bases and 2 bases, there was a span of 24 bases. The DNA of the CDR3 is TGTGCCAGCAGCCCCCCTGACACAGGTCCCTTCAGCACCTACAATGAGCAGTTCTTC. Protein product: CASSPPDTGPFSTYNEQFF.

This sequence joins TRBV10-3 and TRBJ2-5; 11 bases map to TRBD2. CDR1 ENHRY and CDR2 SYGVKD come from the germline V gene. The CDR3 contains 18 residues. V lost 0 bases and J lost 3; bases outside the gene matches: 9. CDR3 sequence reads: CAISESPLAGEGEETQYF. The CDR3 DNA is TGTGCCATCAGTGAGTCCCCACTAGCGGGAGAGGGGGAAGAGACCCAGTACTTC.

V usage is TRBV6-5 and J usage is TRBJ1-5; D remains unclear. The germline CDR1 and CDR2 sequences are MNHEY and SVGAGI. V lost 11 bases to trimming and J lost 0 bases, with 11 bases between them. The CDR3 is made up of 13 amino acids. Here the CDR3 DNA reads TGTGCCGCCTCTAGGGATAGCAATCAGCCCCAGCATTTT. This gives the protein CAASRDSNQPQHF.

V gene TRBV6-1 combines with J gene TRBJ1-5; D is possibly TRBD1 (5 bases). Trimming left V 0 bases short and J 0 bases short, with 18 bases between. The germline V gene encodes CDR1 MNHNS and CDR2 SASEGT. This CDR3 is built from 19 residues. The CDR3 bases are TGTGCCAGCAGTGAAGCGGGGCCAGCCCGTCCTTATAGCAATCAGCCCCAGCATTTT. It is translated as CASSEAGPARPYSNQPQHF.

This clone was counted between two and nine times. The V gene is TRBV6-5, the J gene TRBJ2-5; D may be TRBD2 (5 bases). The germline V gene encodes CDR1 MNHEY and CDR2 SVGAGI. CDR3 size: 13 residues. The V end was cut by 4 bases, the J end by 5 bases, with 11 bases between. CDR3 sequence (DNA): TGTGCCAGCAGTTTCGAAAGAGGGGAGACCCAGTACTTC. Its translation is CASSFERGETQYF.

The CDR3 bases are TGTGCCAGCAGTTTAGAGGGACGCGAGCAGTACTTC. This translates into CASSLEGREQYF. The V call is TRBV27, the J call TRBJ2-7; D may correspond to TRBD1 or TRBD2 (5 bases each). Trimming left V 2 bases short and J 6 bases short, with 8 bases between. The germline gives CDR1 MNHEY, CDR2 SMNVEV (reference sequence). This CDR3 spans 12 amino acids.

The chain recombines TRBV4-1 with TRBJ1-5, with D hard to call. CDR1 is MGHRA, CDR2 YSYEKL, per germline. V was clipped by 3 bases and J by 0 bases, with 6 bases between them. The CDR3 has 14 amino acids. The CDR3 region has the DNA TGCGCCAGCAGCCAGGACGGTAGCAATCAGCCCCAGCATTTT. Amino acids: CASSQDGSNQPQHF.

The rearrangement uses TRBV14 and TRBJ2-1; the D gene could be TRBD1 or TRBD2 (5 bases each). CDR3 length: 12 residues. Trimming shortened V by 4 bases and J by 5 bases, and 6 bases separated the two germline ends. The germline V gene encodes CDR1 SGHDN and CDR2 FVKESK. This CDR3 is CASSRDDNEQFF. The CDR3 bases are TGTGCCAGCAGCCGGGACGACAATGAGCAGTTCTTC.

The V and J genes are TRBV6-5 and TRBJ2-1; 7 bases line up with TRBD2. Germline trimming cut 6 bases from V and 5 bases from J; bases unmatched to any gene: 10. This CDR3 region has 15 residues. Germline CDR1 reads MNHEY; CDR2 reads SVGAGI. CDR3 nucleotides: TGTGCCAGCAGCCCCCCCGGGGACTACCACAATGAGCAGTTCTTC. This translates into CASSPPGDYHNEQFF.

This clone was detected only once. The chain is built from TRBV6-6 and TRBJ2-1; D could derive from TRBD1 or TRBD2 (6 bases each). This CDR3 is built from 16 residues. V was pared by 3 bases and J by 5 bases, with 17 bases between. Per germline, CDR1 MNHNY and CDR2 SVGAGI (reference sequence). In nucleotides, the CDR3 is TGTGCCAGCAGTTATAGGCCTGGGGGGCTAAACAATGAGCAGTTCTTC. It encodes CASSYRPGGLNNEQFF.

The chain couples TRBV4-1 to TRBJ1-5; 7 bases line up with TRBD1. Germline CDR1 is MGHRA and CDR2 is YSYEKL. The CDR3 has 15 residues. V was pared by 1 base and J by 6 bases, with 6 bases of the junction left unmatched. The CDR3 nucleotides read TGCGCCAGCAGCCAAGGACAGGGTGGTATTCAGCCCCAGCATTTT. Its translation is CASSQGQGGIQPQHF.

The V gene is TRBV6-5, the J gene TRBJ1-1; D not resolved. Trimming cost V 6 bases and J 1 base, with 9 bases left between them. CDR1 MNHEY and CDR2 SVGAGI come from the germline V gene. The CDR3 totals 13 residues. The chain's CDR3 is CASSPGRNTEAFF. CDR3 DNA sequence: TGTGCCAGCAGCCCCGGACGGAACACTGAAGCTTTCTTT.